This T cell receptor (beta chain) comes out of a study of regulatory T cells in long-lasting Graves disease. This clonotype has a count of ten or more. A junction end diverges from the germline sequence, so it may reflect a read error. CDR3 length: 15 residues. CDR1 SSHAT and CDR2 FNYEAQ come from the germline V gene (reference sequence). Arm-PCR of CDR3 regions and iRepertoire HTBI primers were used to build TCR beta libraries. TCRdb re-called the multiplex PCR reads with MiXCR, one entry per CDR3 protein. The sample contains 400,000 to 550,000 distinct CDR3 sequences, around 14% of which appear only once. Time point defined: newly diagnosed GD, antithyroid drugs for less than 3 months. PBMCs were the source of the RNA used for TCR sequencing. The sample was also reused in another study, on T cells in Graves' hyperthyroidism and ophthalmopathy.

The TCR sequence derives from a woman in her twenties or thirties with Graves disease. V gene TRBV7-7 combines with J gene TRBJ2-1; no clear D gene. Material: peripheral blood mononuclear cells (PBMCs), obtained at new diagnosis, from a patient treated with antithyroid drugs. CDR3 coding DNA: TGTGCTAGCAGCTTGCACCCATCTCACCCGGATGAGCAGTTCTTC. Amino acids: CASSLHPSHPDEQFF.